The 22 T cell receptor beta chains in this list originate from one sample, sequenced in a study of CD8 T cells in ankylosing spondylitis. MiXCR was run by TCRdb on the 5' RACE reads, yielding one entry per CDR3 protein. Of some 290,000 distinct CDR3 sequences in the sample, 15% to 25% were seen once. The source material was blood, either unsorted or a sorted T cell fraction (not recorded which). The receptor set was obtained from a male donor with ankylosing spondylitis or in good health (not recorded which).

This clonotype was observed a handful of times. This rearrangement joins TRBV20-1 to TRBJ2-5; D ambiguous. V was pared by 5 bases and J by 2 bases, with 12 bases between. The length of the CDR3 is 13 residues. CDR1 DFQATT and CDR2 SNEGSKA come from the germline V gene (reference sequence). CDR3 residues: CSALKAPQETQYF. The CDR3 nucleotides are TGCAGTGCTCTTAAGGCGCCACAAGAGACCCAGTACTTC.

This clonotype was detected only once. The gene calls are TRBV5-5 and TRBJ2-3; TRBD2 is a possible D gene (6 bases). Trimming cost V 3 bases and J 3 bases, with 23 bases left between them. Germline V CDR1 and CDR2: SGHKS, YYEKEE (reference sequence). The CDR3 is 18 residues long. The CDR3 bases are TGTGCCAGCAGCTCGGGACTCATTGGGGAAGCATGGACAGATACGCAGTATTTT. Amino acid sequence: CASSSGLIGEAWTDTQYF.

This clonotype was seen more than once but under ten times. This sequence joins TRBV3-1 and TRBJ2-2; D might be TRBD2 (6 bases). Germline V gives CDR1 LGHDT, CDR2 YNNKEL (reference sequence). The ends were cut back, 1 base at V and 6 bases at J, with 12 bases in the middle. The CDR3 sequence is 15 residues long. The CDR3 protein is CASSQGGGTAGELFF. Written as DNA, the CDR3 is TGTGCCAGCAGCCAAGGTGGCGGGACGGCCGGGGAGCTGTTTTTT.

The V and J genes are TRBV20-1 and TRBJ2-5, with 7 bases lining up with TRBD2. CDR1 is DFQATT, CDR2 SNEGSKA, per germline (reference sequence). CDR3 length: 13 amino acids. After removal of 8 bases from V and 3 bases from J, the junction contained 9 bases not matched to a gene. CDR3 sequence reads: CSTGLVGEETQYF. CDR3 DNA: TGCAGTACAGGACTAGTGGGAGAAGAGACCCAGTACTTC.

Ten or more counts support this clonotype. The chain combines TRBV5-1 with TRBJ2-1, with a possible D match to TRBD2 (6 bases). The CDR3 is 16 amino acids. The V gene lost 4 bases and the J gene lost 0 bases, with 14 bases spanning the gap. CDR1 and CDR2 (germline): SGHRS, YFSETQ. CDR3 amino acids: CASSRRLGSSYNEQFF. In nucleotides, the CDR3 is TGCGCCAGCAGCCGCCGGCTCGGGAGCTCCTACAATGAGCAGTTCTTC. Drawing the rest from reference TRBV5-1 and TRBJ2-1, the complete variable domain is KAGVTQTPRYLIKTRGQQVTLSCSPISGHRSVSWYQQTPGQGLQFLFEYFSETQRNKGNFPGRFSGRQFSNSRSEMNVSTLELGDSALYLCASSRRLGSSYNEQFFGPGTRLTVL.

This chain connects TRBV21-1 to TRBJ2-7; TRBD1 reflects the table's D call only, with no check against the DNA. TRBV21-1 is a known pseudogene. CDR3 length equals 14 residues. CDR3 in amino acids: CASSKAGTGAVQYV. The CDR3 nucleotides are TGTGCCAGCAGCAAAGCGGGAACAGGGGCAGTACAGTACGTC.

This clonotype turned up a few times. The gene calls are TRBV28 and TRBJ1-5, with D possibly TRBD1 on 5 matching bases. Germline CDR1 MDHEN, CDR2 SYDVKM. V gave up 3 bases and J gave up 2 bases, with 11 bases separating them. The CDR3 runs to 15 residues. CDR3 in amino acids: CASSFHRTGNQPQHF. DNA for the CDR3: TGTGCCAGCAGTTTTCACAGGACGGGCAATCAGCCCCAGCATTTT.

A remark on this clonotype: At one end the junction does not follow the germline gene, possibly because of a read error. This chain uses TRBV4-2 with TRBJ2-2; no definite D call. Germline V gene data show CDR1 as LGHNA and CDR2 as YNFKEQ. The CDR3 totals 14 residues. In DNA, the CDR3 is TGTGCCATGGGCCCCCCGCTGAACTCCGGGGAGCTGTTTTTT. Translating it yields CAMGPPLNSGELFF.

V and J are TRBV20-1 and TRBJ2-1; D gene unclear. CDR3 length: 14 residues. CDR1 DFQATT and CDR2 SNEGSKA come from the germline V gene (reference sequence). Deletions cut 4 bases from V and 0 bases from J, with 10 bases between. This CDR3 reads CSAKGWISYNEQFF. The CDR3 DNA reads TGCAGTGCTAAGGGCTGGATCTCCTACAATGAGCAGTTCTTC.

This clonotype was counted at least ten times. The V and J genes are TRBV12-3 or TRBV12-4 and TRBJ1-2; D is uncertain. The CDR3 contains 13 residues. Trimming pared 3 bases from V and 2 bases from J, leaving 7 bases between. CDR3 protein: CASSFLTNYGYTF. The CDR3 nucleotides are TGTGCCAGCAGTTTTCTAACGAACTATGGCTACACCTTC.

This clonotype was observed a few times. The V and J genes are TRBV12-3 or TRBV12-4 and TRBJ2-5, with 9 bases that match TRBD2. CDR3 length: 15 residues. V was pared by 2 bases and J by 3 bases, with 4 bases of the junction left unmatched. The CDR3, as DNA: TGTGCCAGCAGTTTACTGCTAGCGGGAAAAGAGACCCAGTACTTC. This translates into CASSLLLAGKETQYF.

A few counts support this clonotype. This sequence joins TRBV5-1 and TRBJ2-3; D is perhaps TRBD2 (5 bases). V dropped 3 bases and J dropped 0 bases, with 11 bases sitting between them. The CDR3 loop spans 15 amino acids. The germline V gene has CDR1 SGHRS and CDR2 YFSETQ. This CDR3 is CASSSGMDSTDTQYF. DNA of the CDR3: TGCGCCAGCAGCTCCGGGATGGACAGCACAGATACGCAGTATTTT.

In its sample, this clonotype was seen a few times. The chain has TRBV2 and TRBJ2-5; weak D call: TRBD2 (5 bases). Looked up from germline, CDR1 is SNHLY and CDR2 is FYNNEI. There are 14 residues in the CDR3. V gave up 6 bases and J gave up 5 bases, with 16 bases separating them. CDR3 amino acids: CASSQKMTTETQYF. In DNA form, the CDR3 reads TGTGCCAGCAGCCAGAAGATGACTACCGAGACCCAGTACTTC. Using reference TRBV2 and TRBJ2-5 for the parts outside the CDR3, the full variable domain is EPEVTQTPSHQVTQMGQEVILRCVPISNHLYFYWYRQILGQKVEFLVSFYNNEISEKSEIFDDQFSVERPDGSNFTLKIRSTKLEDSAMYFCASSQKMTTETQYFGPGTRLLVL.

This clonotype was picked up a small number of times. The chain carries TRBV12-3 or TRBV12-4 and TRBJ1-6; D uncertain. The V gene lost 6 bases and the J gene lost 5 bases, with 11 bases spanning the gap. This CDR3 is built from 14 residues. Here the CDR3 reads CASSPTLNNSPLHF. The CDR3 nucleotides read TGTGCCAGCAGCCCCACCCTGAATAATTCACCCCTCCACTTT.

This clonotype was observed many times. The J gene is TRBJ1-5, the V gene TRBV20-1; no firm D call. V lost 2 bases to trimming and J lost 0 bases, with 8 bases between them. CDR1 is DFQATT, CDR2 SNEGSKA, per germline (reference sequence). This CDR3 has 14 amino acids. This CDR3 reads CSARIGNSNQPQHF. Here the CDR3 DNA reads TGCAGTGCTAGAATCGGCAATAGCAATCAGCCCCAGCATTTT.

In its sample, this clonotype was seen a few times. The chain uses TRBV3-1 and TRBJ2-5, with a weak D call TRBD2 (6 bases). Germline assignment: CDR1 LGHDT and CDR2 YNNKEL (reference sequence). There are 12 residues in the CDR3. The V and J ends lost 0 bases and 13 bases respectively, with 12 bases between them. This CDR3 reads CASSQDGGGLYF. CDR3 DNA sequence: TGTGCCAGCAGCCAAGACGGCGGAGGGCTGTACTTC.

This clonotype was observed many times. The chain carries TRBV29-1 and TRBJ1-1; D remains unclear. Germline values: CDR1 SQVTM, CDR2 ANQGSEA. The CDR3 covers 13 residues. Trimming took off 0 bases at V and 3 bases at J, with 8 bases between the two ends. CDR3 residues: CSVEDRLDTEAFF. The CDR3 bases are TGCAGCGTTGAAGATAGACTCGACACTGAAGCTTTCTTT.

Notes on this clonotype: A single base separates this from a much larger clone, so it may be a read error. V and J are TRBV6-1 and TRBJ2-3; tentatively, D is TRBD2 (5 bases). The CDR3 is made up of 15 amino acids. Trimming removed 10 bases at V and 1 base at J, with 18 bases between. The germline V gene encodes CDR1 MNHNS and CDR2 SASEGT. The CDR3 DNA reads TGTGCCAACAGAAACGGGATGAGCGGCACAGATACGCAGTATTTT. Its protein is CANRNGMSGTDTQYF.

V and J are TRBV5-1 and TRBJ2-4; D is possibly TRBD1 or TRBD2 (5 bases each). This CDR3 is built from 14 residues. Germline CDR1 reads SGHRS; CDR2 reads YFSETQ. The CDR3 DNA reads as TGCATCAGCAGCGTGGGGTCGACAGCGGACATTCAGTACTTC. This gives the protein CISSVGSTADIQYF. The entire variable domain, with the rest obtained from reference TRBV5-1 and TRBJ2-4, is as follows: KAGVTQTPRYLIKTRGQQVTLSCSPISGHRSVSWYQQTPGQGLQFLFEYFSETQRNKGNFPGRFSGRQFSNSRSEMNVSTLELGDSALYLCISSVGSTADIQYFGAGTRLSVL.

J is TRBJ2-4 and V is TRBV27; 12 nucleotides agree with TRBD2. The germline CDR1 and CDR2 sequences are MNHEY and SMNVEV (reference sequence). After removal of 7 bases from V and 8 bases from J, the junction contained 9 bases not matched to a gene. The CDR3 contains 15 residues. CDR3 bases: TGTGCCAGCAAAGACGGACTAGCGGGATTTGACATTCAGTACTTC. Protein product: CASKDGLAGFDIQYF.

This clonotype occurred a few times. The chain couples TRBV25-1 to TRBJ2-2; 7 bases are shared with TRBD1. V lost 5 bases and J lost 2; bases outside the gene matches: 5. Germline-derived CDR1 and CDR2 are MGHDK and SYGVNS. The CDR3 is 15 amino acids. CDR3: CASSTHRGNTGELFF. The CDR3 nucleotides read TGTGCCAGCAGTACTCACAGGGGCAACACCGGGGAGCTGTTTTTT.

There are a few counts of this clonotype. The chain has TRBV20-1 and TRBJ2-3; TRBD1 agrees at 7 bases. The CDR3 consists of 13 residues. Germline V gene sequence: CDR1 DFQATT, CDR2 SNEGSKA (reference sequence). Trimming cost V 4 bases and J 4 bases; bases outside gene matches: 5. CDR3 nucleotide sequence: TGCAGTGCTACCCTACAGGGGTCAGATACGCAGTATTTT. This translates into CSATLQGSDTQYF.